These T cell receptor beta chains were read from a single sample in a study of shared clonotypes between healthy human individuals. The protocol was immunoSEQ multiplex PCR, while the TCRdb copy is restricted to in-frame clones and leaves out a portion. The profile shows fewer than 3 million clones, under 95% of them singletons. The sequenced sample consisted of naive CD4+ T cells from PBMCs. These TCRs come from a man aged 18-30 years in good health. Some clones in this sample may be carry-over from other donors' samples. The CDR3 runs from the conserved cysteine through the conserved F or W. A D gene is named only where the DNA matches it firmly. Clone sizes are given selectively: once, few, many, or a class where the clone is expanded.

J | V | size | D | CDR3 | DNA
TRBJ2-5 | TRBV10-3 | . | TRBD2 | CATGPSGRQETQYF | TGTGCCACCGGCCCTAGCGGGAGGCAAGAGACCCAGTACTTC
TRBJ2-1 | TRBV5-1 | . | TRBD2 | CASSLRLGLAGNEQFF | TGCGCCAGCAGCTTGCGACTCGGACTAGCGGGTAATGAGCAGTTCTTC
TRBJ1-5 | TRBV18 | . | . | CASSPTHYQPQHF | TGTGCCAGCTCACCGACACACTATCAGCCCCAGCATTTT
TRBJ2-1 | TRBV5-1 | . | . | CASSQGSERGNEQFF | TGCGCCAGCAGCCAGGGGAGCGAGCGAGGGAATGAGCAGTTCTTC
TRBJ2-1 | TRBV6-5 | . | . | CASSLESGYNEQFF | TGTGCCAGCAGTTTGGAGTCGGGTTACAATGAGCAGTTCTTC
TRBJ1-1 | TRBV19 | . | . | CASSPLWGQNTEAFF | TGTGCCAGTAGTCCTCTCTGGGGACAGAACACTGAAGCTTTCTTT
TRBJ2-2 | TRBV18 | . | TRBD1 | CASSPLGQGRTGELFF | TGTGCCAGCTCACCTCTTGGACAGGGAAGGACCGGGGAGCTGTTTTTT
TRBJ2-1 | TRBV5-4 | once | TRBD2 | CASSRTTSGAYNEQFF | TGTGCCAGCAGCCGCACGACTAGCGGGGCGTACAATGAGCAGTTCTTC
TRBJ1-1 | TRBV2 | . | . | CASRDLLGNTEAFF | TGTGCCAGCAGGGACCTACTGGGGAACACTGAAGCTTTCTTT
TRBJ2-3 | TRBV28 | . | TRBD1 | CASGTGGVGTDTQYF | TGTGCCAGCGGAACAGGGGGAGTTGGCACAGATACGCAGTATTTT
TRBJ1-1 | TRBV27 | . | . | CASSPRRVEQSEAFF | TGTGCCAGCAGTCCGAGGAGGGTGGAACAGTCTGAAGCTTTCTTT
TRBJ2-5 | TRBV7-9 | . | TRBD1 | CASSLVQGETQYF | TGTGCCAGCAGCTTAGTACAGGGGGAGACCCAGTACTTC
TRBJ1-1 | TRBV6-5 | . | . | CASSRAPDTEAFF | TGTGCCAGCAGCCGGGCCCCCGACACTGAAGCTTTCTTT
TRBJ2-1 | TRBV13 | . | TRBD2 | CASSKTSGRRNEQFF | TGTGCCAGCAGCAAGACTAGCGGGAGGAGGAATGAGCAGTTCTTC
TRBJ1-2 | TRBV27 | . | . | CATASLGPYYGYTF | TGTGCCACTGCGTCCTTGGGACCTTACTATGGCTACACCTTC
TRBJ2-1 | TRBV6-1 | . | TRBD2 | CASSEEARLAAYNEQFF | TGTGCCAGCAGTGAAGAAGCCCGACTAGCGGCCTACAATGAGCAGTTCTTC
TRBJ2-1 | TRBV11-2 | . | TRBD2 | CASSLGAGGNHEQFF | TGTGCCAGCAGCTTAGGGGCGGGAGGTAACCATGAGCAGTTCTTC
TRBJ2-7 | TRBV30 | . | . | CAWSFPRRDTAPEQYF | TGTGCCTGGAGTTTCCCAAGGAGGGATACCGCCCCCGAGCAGTACTTC
TRBJ2-5 | TRBV14 | . | . | CASSRRSGGAKREETQYF | TGTGCCAGCAGCCGCCGGTCGGGGGGCGCGAAAAGAGAGGAGACCCAGTACTTC
TRBJ1-2 | TRBV28 | . | . | CASGLQAHFYNYGYTF | TGTGCCAGCGGCTTACAAGCACACTTTTATAACTATGGCTACACCTTC
TRBJ2-2 | TRBV6-4 | . | . | CASSDYHNTGELFF | TGTGCCAGCAGTGATTACCATAACACCGGGGAGCTGTTTTTT
TRBJ2-3 | TRBV7-2 | . | . | CASSLGPYTDTQYF | TGTGCCAGCAGCCTCGGACCCTACACAGATACGCAGTATTTT
TRBJ2-1 | TRBV4-1 | . | TRBD2 | CASSPGTSSYNEQFF | TGCGCCAGCAGCCCCGGGACTAGCTCCTACAATGAGCAGTTCTTC
TRBJ2-3 | TRBV5-8 | . | . | CASSLGDLDTQYF | TGTGCCAGCAGCTTAGGGGACTTAGATACGCAGTATTTT
TRBJ2-7 | TRBV4-1 | . | . | CASSLQGGGLLRSYEQYF | TGCGCCAGCAGCCTACAAGGAGGGGGCCTCTTACGCTCCTACGAGCAGTACTTC
TRBJ2-3 | TRBV6-4 | . | . | CASSDVNKRAVYF | TGTGCCAGCAGTGACGTGAATAAGCGGGCCGTGTATTTT
TRBJ1-1 | TRBV7-6 | . | TRBD1 | CASSPGGMNTEAFF | TGTGCCAGCAGCCCAGGGGGGATGAACACTGAAGCCTTCTTT
TRBJ2-7 | TRBV14 | . | . | CASSQGAGGSSYEQYF | TGTGCCAGCAGCCAAGGTGCCGGAGGGAGCTCCTACGAGCAGTACTTC
TRBJ1-2 | TRBV7-9 | once | TRBD1 | CASSLGRDRPYGYTF | TGTGCCAGCAGCTTGGGCCGGGACAGGCCTTATGGCTACACCTTC
TRBJ1-4 | TRBV19 | . | TRBD1 | CASSTGGWGNEKLFF | TGTGCCAGTAGCACAGGGGGCTGGGGTAATGAAAAACTGTTTTTT
TRBJ2-2 | TRBV19 | . | TRBD2 | CASRKLLASGTGELFF | TGTGCCAGTAGAAAGTTGTTGGCTAGCGGGACCGGGGAGCTGTTTTTT
TRBJ2-7 | TRBV6-1 | . | . | CASSEAWTTYEQYF | TGTGCCAGCAGTGAAGCTTGGACCACCTACGAGCAGTACTTC
TRBJ1-1 | TRBV29-1 | few | . | CSVQGLYTEAFF | TGCAGCGTTCAGGGGCTTTACACTGAAGCTTTCTTT
TRBJ2-1 | TRBV7-3 | . | TRBD2 | CASSLSAGVRNEQFF | TGTGCCAGCAGCTTATCAGCGGGAGTGAGGAATGAGCAGTTCTTC
TRBJ2-3 | TRBV27 | once | . | CASSQMGQRWDTQYF | TGTGCCAGCAGTCAAATGGGCCAGCGCTGGGATACGCAGTATTTT
TRBJ2-5 | TRBV9 | . | . | CASSPQYRDGKETQYF | TGTGCCAGCAGCCCCCAATACCGGGACGGAAAAGAGACCCAGTACTTC
TRBJ2-7 | TRBV2 | . | . | CASSEQSYEQYF | TGTGCCAGCAGTGAGCAGTCCTACGAGCAGTACTTC
TRBJ1-3 | TRBV29-1 | . | . | CSVGTDIGNTIYF | TGCAGCGTTGGTACGGATATTGGAAACACCATATATTTT
TRBJ1-3 | TRBV11-2 | . | TRBD1 | CASSLGTGSGNTIYF | TGTGCCAGCAGCTTAGGGACAGGCTCTGGAAACACCATATATTTT
TRBJ1-2 | TRBV18 | few | . | CASSPWGNGYTF | TGTGCCAGCTCACCCTGGGGGAATGGCTACACCTTC
TRBJ1-2 | TRBV6-1 | once | TRBD1 | CASSEPQGRYGYTF | TGTGCCAGCAGTGAGCCACAGGGGCGTTATGGCTACACCTTC
TRBJ2-6 | TRBV28 | . | . | CASNTASGANVLTF | TGTGCCAGCAACACAGCCTCTGGGGCCAACGTCCTGACTTTC
TRBJ1-2 | TRBV4-1 | . | TRBD1 | CASSQSRDRGVYGYTF | TGCGCCAGCAGCCAATCCCGGGACAGGGGGGTCTATGGCTACACCTTC
TRBJ1-2 | TRBV28 | . | TRBD1 | CASSSQGRNGYTF | TGTGCCAGCAGTTCACAGGGGAGGAATGGCTACACCTTC
TRBJ1-2 | TRBV30 | . | TRBD1 | CAWGAPDRESSGYTF | TGTGCCTGGGGCGCCCCGGACAGGGAATCCTCCGGCTACACCTTC
TRBJ1-1 | TRBV18 | . | . | CASSPRGNTEAFF | TGTGCCAGCTCACCACGCGGTAACACTGAAGCTTTCTTT
TRBJ2-7 | TRBV19 | . | TRBD1 | CASSIDPGGWTEMYF | TGTGCCAGTAGTATAGACCCAGGGGGATGGACTGAAATGTACTTC
TRBJ1-5 | TRBV19 | once | TRBD1 | CASSPDRGSQPQHF | TGTGCCAGTAGTCCCGACAGGGGAAGTCAGCCCCAGCATTTT
TRBJ1-1 | TRBV19 | . | TRBD1 | CASSEQGASEAFF | TGTGCCAGTAGTGAGCAGGGGGCCTCCGAAGCTTTCTTT
TRBJ1-2 | TRBV25-1 | . | . | CASSEYGTTANYGYTF | TGTGCCAGCAGTGAATACGGGACGACAGCTAACTATGGCTACACCTTC
TRBJ2-7 | TRBV28 | once | . | CASSFEGHDYEQYF | TGTGCCAGCAGTTTCGAGGGGCATGACTACGAGCAGTACTTC
TRBJ2-5 | TRBV15 | . | . | CATRTGTRETQYF | TGTGCCACCAGAACAGGGACTCGAGAGACCCAGTACTTC
TRBJ1-2 | TRBV5-6 | once | . | CASSLRRGLVDGYTF | TGTGCCAGCAGCTTGAGGAGGGGCCTGGTGGATGGCTACACCTTC